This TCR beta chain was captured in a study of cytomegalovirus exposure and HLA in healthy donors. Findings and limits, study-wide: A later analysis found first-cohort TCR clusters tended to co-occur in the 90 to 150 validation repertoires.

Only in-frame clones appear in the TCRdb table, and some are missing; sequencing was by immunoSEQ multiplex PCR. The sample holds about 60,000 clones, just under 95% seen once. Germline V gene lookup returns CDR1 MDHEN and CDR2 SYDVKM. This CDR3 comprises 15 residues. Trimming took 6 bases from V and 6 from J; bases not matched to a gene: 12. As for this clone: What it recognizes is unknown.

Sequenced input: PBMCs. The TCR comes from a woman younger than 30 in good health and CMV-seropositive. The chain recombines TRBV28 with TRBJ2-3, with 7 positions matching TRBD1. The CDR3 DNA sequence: TGTGCCAGCAGAGTAAAAAACAGGGGTTCGGATACGCAGTATTTT. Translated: CASRVKNRGSDTQYF. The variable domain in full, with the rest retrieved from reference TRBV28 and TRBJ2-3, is DVKVTQSSRYLVKRTGEKVFLECVQDMDHENMFWYRQDPGLGLRLIYFSYDVKMKEKGDIPEGYSVSREKKERFSLILESASTNQTSMYLCASRVKNRGSDTQYFGPGTRLTVL.